Following are 16 T cell receptor beta chains from one sample sequenced in a study of regulatory T cells in long-lasting Graves disease. Libraries of TCR beta came from iRepertoire HTBI primers plus Arm-PCR of CDR3 regions. TCRdb recomputed calls from the multiplex PCR reads with MiXCR, one row per CDR3 protein. The sample lists some 250,000 distinct CDR3 sequences; approximately 18% were seen once. The time point denotes: newly diagnosed GD, antithyroid drugs for less than 3 months. Isolated PBMC RNA provided the starting material for the TCR library. The same specimen was also included in a second study, on T cells in Graves' hyperthyroidism and ophthalmopathy.

This material consisted of peripheral blood mononuclear cells (PBMCs), taken at new diagnosis, from a patient treated with antithyroid drugs. These receptor sequences come from a woman aged 25-40 years with Graves disease.

V usage is TRBV28 and J usage is TRBJ2-2, with D perhaps TRBD2 (5 bases). The CDR3 is 12 residues long. V dropped 3 bases and J dropped 7 bases, with 6 bases sitting between them. Germline CDR1 and CDR2: MDHEN and SYDVKM. CDR3 coding DNA: TGTGCCAGCAGTTTGAGGGACGGGGAGCTGTTTTTT. Translated: CASSLRDGELFF.

Points on this clonotype: A much larger clone lies a single base off, so this may be a read error. The chain is built from TRBV11-2 and TRBJ2-1; no definite D call. Between the trimmed V and J ends, which lost 4 bases and 10 bases, there was a span of 17 bases. The CDR3 covers 14 residues. Germline loops: CDR1 SGHAT, CDR2 FQNNGV. Here the CDR3 reads CASSSPQQTYEQFF. The CDR3 coding sequence is TGTGCCAGCAGCTCCCCCCAGCAGACCTACGAGCAGTTCTTC.

There are many counts of this clonotype. This chain joins TRBV15 and TRBJ1-5, with 8 positions matching TRBD1. CDR1 is LNHNV, CDR2 YYDKDF, per germline (reference sequence). The ends lost 1 base at V and 4 bases at J; junction bases unmatched: 15. The CDR3 has 19 residues. CDR3: CATSRGRDPQDRANQPQHF. For the CDR3, the DNA is TGTGCCACCAGCAGAGGCCGGGACCCTCAGGACAGGGCAAATCAGCCCCAGCATTTT.

This clonotype showed up many times. The chain has TRBV4-1 and TRBJ1-1, with D unresolved. Per germline, CDR1 MGHRA and CDR2 YSYEKL. The length of the CDR3 is 16 residues. Trimming left V 4 bases short and J 0 bases short, with 15 bases between. CDR3 residues: CASSLRSKGMNTEAFF. The CDR3 DNA is TGCGCCAGCAGCCTTAGGAGTAAGGGCATGAACACTGAAGCTTTCTTT.

There are many counts of this clonotype. The V gene is TRBV7-9, the J gene TRBJ1-2, with a tentative D call TRBD1 (5 bases). Between the trimmed V and J ends, which lost 1 base and 7 bases, there was a span of 13 bases. The CDR3 contains 14 residues. Germline-derived CDR1 and CDR2 are SEHNR and FQNEAQ (reference sequence). The CDR3 nucleotides read TGTGCCAGCAGCTTAGGAGACAGTCGGGTTGGCTACACCTTC. Amino acid sequence: CASSLGDSRVGYTF. Using reference TRBV7-9 and TRBJ1-2 for the parts outside the CDR3, the full variable domain is DTGVSQNPRHKITKRGQNVTFRCDPISEHNRLYWYRQTLGQGPEFLTYFQNEAQLEKSRLLSDRFSAERPKGSFSTLEIQRTEQGDSAMYLCASSLGDSRVGYTFGSGTRLTVV.

This clonotype was recorded many times. The chain recombines TRBV12-3 or TRBV12-4 with TRBJ1-2; D gene ambiguous. This CDR3 contains 12 residues. The V end was cut by 5 bases, the J end by 5 bases, with 9 bases between. The CDR3 nucleotides read TGTGCCAGCAGTAAAACTGAGTATGGCTACACCTTC. Protein sequence: CASSKTEYGYTF.

The table lists this clonotype with many counts. The rearrangement joins TRBV27 to TRBJ1-2; no firm D call. The CDR3 has 17 amino acids. Germline CDR1 MNHEY, CDR2 SMNVEV (reference sequence). V was cut by 7 bases and J by 4 bases, with 25 bases left in between. The DNA for the CDR3 is TGTGCCAGCACCCGAACCCCCGGGGTCACCGCCCCCTATGGCTACACCTTC. Translated: CASTRTPGVTAPYGYTF.

The chain uses TRBV20-1 and TRBJ2-1; tentatively, D is TRBD1 (6 bases). V lost 0 bases, J lost 1 base, and 13 bases lay in between. CDR3 length: 16 residues. Germline CDR1 DFQATT, CDR2 SNEGSKA (reference sequence). CDR3 DNA: TGCAGTGCTAGAGATGGGAATACAGGGTCCTACAATGAGCAGTTCTTC. It translates to CSARDGNTGSYNEQFF.

This clonotype was recorded many times. A junction boundary mismatches the germline segment, possibly from a read error. J is TRBJ1-1 and V is TRBV5-1, with a tentative D call TRBD1 (6 bases). This CDR3 has 16 amino acids. Germline V gene sequence: CDR1 SGHRS, CDR2 YFSETQ. The DNA of the CDR3 is TGTGCCAGCAGCAGCATCAGGGGCCCGATGAACACTGAAGCTTTCTTT. It is translated as CASSSIRGPMNTEAFF.

This clonotype was counted many times. The chain is built from TRBV20-1 and TRBJ2-1; 8 bases map to TRBD2. Trimming at V came to 2 bases and at J to 6 bases, leaving 12 bases not matched to a gene. Germline V gives CDR1 DFQATT, CDR2 SNEGSKA (reference sequence). There are 16 residues in the CDR3. The CDR3 DNA sequence: TGCAGTGCTAGAACGTTGGGAGCGGGGGTATCCAATGAGCAGTTCTTC. It specifies CSARTLGAGVSNEQFF.

This clonotype has more than one count but fewer than ten. The chain recombines TRBV12-3 or TRBV12-4 with TRBJ1-2, with no clear D. This CDR3 contains 14 residues. Trimming took 4 bases from V and 4 from J, leaving 13 bases between them. CDR3 sequence: CASSSPRTSYGYTF. Here the CDR3 DNA reads TGTGCCAGCAGTTCTCCCCGAACCAGCTATGGCTACACCTTC.

Notes on this clonotype: A much bigger clone sits one base away, suggesting this may be a read error. The chain links TRBV5-1 to TRBJ2-4; 8 bases fit TRBD1. Gene TRBJ1-2 matches the end of the DNA better, so the J call may be wrong. Germline-derived CDR1 and CDR2 are SGHRS and YFSETQ. This CDR3 contains 13 residues. In DNA form, the CDR3 reads TGCGCCTGCAGCTTGGCAGGGGGCTTTGGCTACACCTTC. This codes for CACSLAGGFGYTF.

This chain links TRBV25-1 with TRBJ2-1; unclear D gene. This CDR3 has 12 amino acids. The germline V gene has CDR1 MGHDK and CDR2 SYGVNS. The V and J ends lost 0 bases and 8 bases respectively, with 5 bases between them. The CDR3 region is CASSEYTDEQFF. The CDR3 nucleotides are TGTGCCAGCAGTGAATATACGGATGAGCAGTTCTTC.

This clonotype was found many times. The V gene is TRBV20-1, the J gene TRBJ2-5; 11 nucleotides match TRBD2. V dropped 3 bases and J dropped 3; count of bases not matched to a gene: 0. Germline V gene sequence: CDR1 DFQATT, CDR2 SNEGSKA (reference sequence). This CDR3 is built from 13 residues. The CDR3 region has the DNA TGCAGTGCTAGGGGACTAGCGGAAGAGACCCAGTACTTC. Translating gives CSARGLAEETQYF.

This clonotype occurred many times. The CDR3: CASSLGDRGTETQYF. The DNA for the CDR3 is TGTGCCAGCAGCTTGGGTGACAGGGGGACGGAGACCCAGTACTTC. The gene calls are TRBV5-5 and TRBJ2-5, with TRBD1 identical over 9 bases. The V gene end was trimmed by 0 bases and the J gene end by 5 bases; junction bases not matched to a gene: 5. Germline V gene sequence: CDR1 SGHKS, CDR2 YYEKEE (reference sequence). CDR3 length: 15 residues. The entire variable domain, with the rest obtained from reference TRBV5-5 and TRBJ2-5, is as follows: DAGVTQSPTHLIKTRGQQVTLRCSPISGHKSVSWYQQVLGQGPQFIFQYYEKEERGRGNFPDRFSARQFPNYSSELNVNALLLGDSALYLCASSLGDRGTETQYFGPGTRLLVL.

V gene TRBV9 combines with J gene TRBJ2-1; the D call may be TRBD1 or TRBD2 (5 bases each). The V end was cut by 0 bases, the J end by 3 bases, with 13 bases between. The CDR3 sequence is 16 residues long. CDR1 SGDLS and CDR2 YYNGEE come from the germline V gene. The CDR3 coding sequence is TGTGCCAGCAGCGTAGAGGGACGGACATACTACAATGAGCAGTTCTTC. Translated, it gives CASSVEGRTYYNEQFF.